What follows are 16 T cell receptor beta chains derived from one specimen sequenced in a study of blood T cell repertoires in COVID-19. Sequencing was performed with immunoSEQ multiplex PCR; in TCRdb, only in-frame clones are kept and a portion is missing. This repertoire shows 65,000 to 95,000 clones, around 85% found once; its top ten account for 15% to 20%. The material sequenced was peripheral blood. These receptors came from a man at least 80 years old with active or convalescent COVID-19.

V and J are TRBV9 and TRBJ2-3, with 9 bases fitting TRBD2. The CDR3 consists of 15 residues. J was trimmed by 4 bases and V by 2 bases; bases with no gene match: 5. Germline V CDR1 and CDR2: SGDLS, YYNGEE. CDR3 sequence reads: CASSVVAGAPDTQYF. For the CDR3, the DNA is TGTGCCAGCAGCGTTGTAGCGGGAGCCCCAGATACGCAGTATTTT.

V usage is TRBV5-1 and J usage is TRBJ2-3; 12 nucleotides match TRBD2. Germline V gene sequence: CDR1 SGHRS, CDR2 YFSETQ. This CDR3 contains 17 residues. V gave up 0 bases and J gave up 5 bases; unmatched junction bases: 7. CDR3 nucleotides: TGCGCCAGCAGCTTGGTGACTAGCGGGGGCCGAGTAGATACGCAGTATTTT. It encodes CASSLVTSGGRVDTQYF.

The rearrangement uses TRBV5-1 and TRBJ1-1; TRBD1 matches 12 bases. This CDR3 contains 17 residues. Germline CDR1 SGHRS, CDR2 YFSETQ. V was clipped by 0 bases and J by 4 bases; unmatched bases: 7. DNA of the CDR3: TGCGCCAGCAGCTTGGCCGGGACAGGGGGCAAGGGCACTGAAGCTTTCTTT. The encoded protein is CASSLAGTGGKGTEAFF.

The chain carries TRBV29-1 and TRBJ2-2; tentatively, D is TRBD1 (6 bases). Trimming left V 5 bases short and J 0 bases short, with 7 bases between. The length of the CDR3 is 13 residues. In germline, CDR1 is SQVTM, CDR2 ANQGSEA. This chain's CDR3 is CSVRTANTGELFF. In DNA form, the CDR3 reads TGCAGCGTTCGGACAGCGAACACCGGGGAGCTGTTTTTT.

The table lists this clone with many counts. This chain connects TRBV7-9 to TRBJ2-4; D not certain. CDR1 SEHNR and CDR2 FQNEAQ come from the germline V gene (reference sequence). The CDR3 is 15 residues long. V was pared by 3 bases and J by 1 base, with 10 bases between. The DNA for the CDR3 is TGTGCCAGCAGCTTGCAGTTCGGGGCCAAAAACATTCAGTACTTC. Translated, it gives CASSLQFGAKNIQYF.

This rearrangement joins TRBV27 to TRBJ1-5; D gene unclear. Germline V gene sequence: CDR1 MNHEY, CDR2 SMNVEV (reference sequence). CDR3 size: 16 residues. With 2 bases removed from V and 2 bases from J, the gap between germline ends came to 13 bases. CDR3 DNA sequence: TGTGCCAGCAGTTTACGACTGCTGGAGGGCAATCAGCCCCAGCATTTT. It specifies CASSLRLLEGNQPQHF.

The chain links TRBV19 to TRBJ1-5, with TRBD1 identical over 9 bases. The CDR3 spans 16 residues. Germline CDR1 is LNHDA and CDR2 is SQIVND (reference sequence). V dropped 4 bases and J dropped 6; count of bases not matched to a gene: 10. CDR3 in amino acids: CASSRLDRGNSQPQHF. The CDR3 region has the DNA TGTGCCAGTAGTAGACTCGACAGGGGGAATAGTCAGCCCCAGCATTTT.

V usage is TRBV10-2 and J usage is TRBJ2-3, with D unclear. CDR3 size: 10 residues. The germline CDR1 and CDR2 sequences are WSHSY and SAAADI. V was trimmed by 2 bases and J by 9 bases, leaving 3 bases between them. The CDR3 sequence: CASSEGTQYF. The CDR3 coding sequence is TGCGCCAGCAGTGAGGGCACGCAGTATTTT.

This chain joins TRBV5-1 and TRBJ2-1, with 9 bases identical to TRBD2. Germline V CDR1 and CDR2: SGHRS, YFSETQ. This CDR3 region has 16 residues. The junction had 5 bases not matched to a gene; V was cut back by 4 bases and J by 0 bases. The DNA of the CDR3 is TGCGCCAGCAGCCAAAATAGCGGGAGCTCCTACAATGAGCAGTTCTTC. It specifies CASSQNSGSSYNEQFF.

The count of this clone is one. This chain links TRBV19 with TRBJ2-6, with 9 bases fitting TRBD1. In germline, CDR1 is LNHDA, CDR2 SQIVND (reference sequence). The V segment lost 6 bases and the J segment 0 bases; nucleotides outside the gene matches: 12. This CDR3 comprises 19 residues. Here the CDR3 reads CASSTLFGTGSSGANVLTF. CDR3 nucleotides: TGTGCCAGTAGCACCTTGTTTGGGACAGGGTCCTCTGGGGCCAACGTCCTGACTTTC.

The V call is TRBV30, the J call TRBJ1-2; D unresolved. Trimming cost V 3 bases and J 2 bases, with 10 bases left between them. CDR3 length: 13 residues. Germline V gives CDR1 GTSNPN, CDR2 SVGIG (reference sequence). CDR3 sequence: CAWSPGVNYGYTF. The CDR3 DNA follows: TGTGCCTGGAGCCCGGGAGTCAACTATGGCTACACCTTC.

The chain is built from TRBV6-6 and TRBJ1-6; 7 bases are shared with TRBD1. Per the germline V gene, CDR1 is MNHNY and CDR2 is SVGAGI (reference sequence). The CDR3 consists of 17 residues. The trim removed 5 bases at V and 0 bases at J, leaving 7 bases unmatched. CDR3 residues: CASSRDSPSSYNSPLHF. The CDR3 DNA reads as TGTGCCAGCAGTCGGGACAGCCCGAGCTCCTATAATTCACCCCTCCACTTT.

This clone came up once. The chain uses TRBV4-2 and TRBJ2-5, with D tentatively TRBD1 (5 bases). The germline CDR1 and CDR2 sequences are LGHNA and YNFKEQ. CDR3 length: 14 residues. Trimming removed 0 bases from V and 7 bases from J, with 12 bases in between. The CDR3 DNA reads as TGTGCCAGCAGCCAAGATTTGGGGCTAGGGACCCAGTACTTC. Translation gives CASSQDLGLGTQYF.

The chain joins TRBV7-2 to TRBJ1-2; possibly TRBD1 for D (5 bases). The V end lost 1 base, the J end lost 4 bases, and 13 bases lay between the germline ends. Germline V lookup: CDR1 SGHTA, CDR2 FQGNSA. This CDR3 is built from 15 residues. CDR3 region: CASSLENRIAYGYTF. The CDR3 nucleotides are TGTGCCAGCAGCTTAGAAAACAGGATCGCCTATGGCTACACCTTC.

This clone was seen only once. The V and J genes are TRBV28 and TRBJ1-4; 8 bases map to TRBD1. The CDR3 runs 17 residues. The germline gives CDR1 MDHEN, CDR2 SYDVKM. V lost 4 bases to trimming and J lost 4 bases; unmatched junction nucleotides: 11. The CDR3 protein is CASSSPRTGTINEKLFF. CDR3 in DNA: TGTGCCAGCAGTTCCCCCAGGACAGGGACCATTAATGAAAAACTGTTTTTT.

The chain recombines TRBV2 with TRBJ2-4, with D maybe TRBD1 (6 bases). Trimming removed 5 bases from V and 7 bases from J, with 15 bases in between. Germline V gives CDR1 SNHLY, CDR2 FYNNEI. The CDR3 length is 14 residues. The CDR3 spells CASSYRAGDNIQYF. The CDR3, as DNA: TGTGCCAGCAGTTACAGGGCCGGAGATAACATTCAGTACTTC. Together with reference TRBV2 and TRBJ2-4, the CDR3 gives the full variable domain: EPEVTQTPSHQVTQMGQEVILRCVPISNHLYFYWYRQILGQKVEFLVSFYNNEISEKSEIFDDQFSVERPDGSNFTLKIRSTKLEDSAMYFCASSYRAGDNIQYFGAGTRLSVL.